Detailed here is one T cell receptor (beta chain). The antigen this receptor binds is unknown. The sample holds no much larger clone one base away, and base qualities are not on file. The data derive from a study of cytomegalovirus exposure and HLA in healthy donors (dated by TCRdb to the late 2010s). About the full investigation: An earlier analysis of some 500 of the donors reported about 250 Gb of sequence data and about 100 million unique TCR beta sequences from 150 million to 200 million T cells. An early release that covered more than 550 HLA-typed donors contained around 330 gigabases of sequencing data and roughly 84 million unique TCR sequences. Of the 350 to 450 genotyped donors, approximately 83% fell in the genetic ancestry cluster associated with self-reported Caucasian donors. The study was designed to test whether signatures of past pathogen exposure could be identified by cataloging public T cell receptors. The study profiled the T cell repertoires of about 640 subjects by immunosequencing and related them to cytomegalovirus serostatus. Besides the first cohort of roughly 640 subjects, a separate validation cohort made up of roughly 130 different subjects was used. The study combined high-throughput TCR immunosequencing, statistical association of individual TCRs with disease status, and machine learning to predict cytomegalovirus infection status. To study patterns of TCR occurrence, a later analysis re-analyzed previously published TCR beta repertoires from 550 to 800 donors and added high-resolution HLA genotyping. The later analysis used no new phenotypic data to find candidate immune exposures, relying instead on TCR beta sequences and their occurrence across donors. To decide whether each TCR beta V gene segment behaved as functional or pseudogenic, an earlier analysis of fewer than 750 of the donors relied on high-throughput TCR beta sequencing. Alongside the repertoire data, information on donor age, sex, ethnicity and CMV serostatus was compiled. A later genetic analysis took genome-wide SNP genotypes for about 55% of the 666 donors and used that subset as a discovery cohort. Every discovery cohort repertoire had been produced on one sequencing platform. HLA typing included class I and class II loci at four-digit resolution. Typing coverage differed by locus: A, B, C, DRB1 and DQB1 were typed in roughly 620-630 donors, DQA1 in about 560, DPA1 in around 600, and DPB1 in around 440. Roughly 5 DR-DQ haplotypes were handled as single units for association and clustering, since linkage in the cohort was strong. Among about 370 genotyped donors of the cohort, an average of about 240,000 unique TCR beta nucleotide sequences was sequenced per donor, of which 15% to 20% were non-productive. What the research found in general, with its limitations: A total of around 150 TCR beta chains were listed by the study as associated with cytomegalovirus. Correlated functional status among segregating V segments might be attributable to linkage disequilibrium, but an unknown experimental factor could not be ruled out. Assigning TCR associations to individual alleles was difficult when HLA alleles, especially DR and DQ, strongly co-occurred. A few of the identified cytomegalovirus-associated TCR beta chains were confirmed in vitro to be specific for cytomegalovirus antigens. In a later analysis, most CMV-associated TCR beta chains were found to appear HLA-restricted, with HLA associations seemingly driven largely by CMV exposure. Because the 87-base-pair reads could not distinguish some IMGT-functional V segments, including TRBV6-2 and TRBV6-3, those segments were excluded. A later analysis reported that several top co-occurrence clusters appeared linked to parvovirus B19, influenza, CMV and Epstein-Barr virus. Roughly uniform sequencing depth across donors was assumed in presence/absence analyses, although this assumption may not hold. The authors suggested that the approach could potentially be generalized to other disease states and immunological phenotypes. An association between a missense DCLRE1C variant and V-gene and J-gene trimming of TCR beta chains was found in a later genetic analysis and replicated in an independent cohort. A group of highly shared sequence variants was considered likely to be a technical artifact of the sequencing pipeline. In an earlier analysis of 587 of the donors, most TCR beta V segments appeared in productive rearrangements about 90% or about 30% of the time, broadly matching IMGT annotations. The only immune exposure information available for the cohort was CMV serostatus. The classifier was reported to diagnose cytomegalovirus status with high specificity and sensitivity in both the original cohort and the validation cohort. This cohort had only TCR beta chains sequenced, and the lack of alpha or paired-chain data limited which features could be detected. At a false discovery rate of 0.05, a later analysis linked approximately 18,000 TCR beta sequences to specific HLA alleles. Because counts were too low, 15 to 20 rarely observed V segments, including chromosome 9 orphons, were excluded from the earlier analysis of about 500 of the donors. In a later genetic analysis, fewer N-insertions in productive TCRs were reported among donors in an Asian-associated ancestry cluster than the roughly 700-donor mean. Because some donors lacked HLA typing at each locus, the association tests relied only on the typed subset. A further reported finding was that TCR beta sequences accurately predicted the HLA-A and HLA-B alleles for most subjects in the first cohort. In a later analysis, TCR association rates were found to vary across HLA loci, with the most associated TCRs seen for DRB1 alleles and the fewest for HLA-C alleles. Most TCR sequences were seen in very few donors, while some public TCRs were found in many individuals. In a later analysis, HLA-associated TCR beta chains showed more clonal expansion and lower generation probabilities than non-associated chains that were equally common.

Libraries came from the immunoSEQ multiplex PCR assay. A mixture of 60 forward primers for TCR Vbeta segments and 13 reverse primers for TCR Jbeta segments was used in the multiplex PCR. Amplification of the CDR3 region of rearranged TCR beta genes was performed with a multiplex PCR assay on genomic DNA. The amplified TCR beta libraries were sequenced on the Illumina HiSeq System as 87-base-pair reads. For the original study's pipeline: A later analysis tallied 70 million to 100 million unique TCR beta chains across the 600 to 700 repertoires, and some 10 million of those chains were shared by two or more donors. Raw reads were error-corrected and collapsed into unique sequences with a nearest-neighbor algorithm that merged closely related sequences to remove PCR and sequencing errors. To assign V, D and J gene segments, CDR3 sequences were aligned to IMGT reference sequences. For a sequence to be retained, a match of at least six nucleotides to both a V gene segment and a J gene segment was required. A rearrangement counted as productive if the CDR3 had no stop codons and remained in frame with V and J, and every other rearrangement counted as non-productive. CDR3 was defined according to IMGT convention as the region running from the second conserved V-encoded cysteine to the conserved J-encoded phenylalanine. The earlier analysis of about 590 of the donors excluded sequences that lacked an unambiguous match to a single V gene segment. An earlier analysis of some 610 of the donors called V segments functional above 56.7% productive rearrangements and segregating when the between-donor standard deviation exceeded 5%. A statistical classification framework was developed to diagnose cytomegalovirus status using the catalog of TCR beta chain sequences. A later analysis assigned V and J genes by comparing TCR nucleotide sequences with IMGT/GENE-DB human TR gene sequences. In a later analysis, CDR3 sequences and most-parsimonious VDJ recombination scenarios were assigned using the TCRdist pipeline. A later analysis defined each TCR beta chain by its CDR3 amino acid sequence plus V-gene family, and excluded reads lacking a unique V-gene family. As a way to deal with suspected cross-contamination and a sequencing artifact, a later analysis dropped more than 500 nucleotide sequences that were highly shared and had low generation probability. In a later analysis, a clonal expansion index for each public chain was calculated from normalized within-repertoire ranks of inferred template counts. Generation probabilities in a later analysis came from a VDJ recombination model fitted to out-of-frame rearrangements, and those results were checked against IGoR. In a later analysis, TCR-TCR, TCR-HLA and TCR-CMV co-occurrence was scored with hypergeometric tests, and a repertoire-size bias correction was applied to TCR pairs. In a later analysis, false discovery rates were estimated by permuting HLA or CMV assignments 20 times. In a later analysis, co-occurring TCRs were grouped with DBSCAN, and TCRdist sequence similarity was added when clustering was performed within HLA-allele-positive subsets. For co-occurrence clustering, repertoires with fewer than 30,000 or more than 120,000 public chains were excluded, along with roughly 5 repertoires with anomalous nucleotide sharing. TCRdb holds this immuneACCESS table with in-frame rearrangements only. Some clones are missing; in checked studies, unresolved V genes explain under half, and the rest has no known cause. The V and J calls and clone size were taken over from that table, and D and trimming were inferred from the DNA. For this sample there are about 100,000 clones; roughly 82% appear just once. The ten largest account for 1.2% of the sample.

The cohort was made up of roughly 670 healthy bone marrow donors. At the time of sampling, every cohort member was nominally healthy, though immune exposures that went unrecorded were likely present. The donor tested CMV seronegative, placing the donor among the 352 seronegative members of the cohort. Every donor gave a peripheral blood sample, and the peripheral blood mononuclear cells from that sample were used for TCR beta sequencing. Genomic DNA extraction from the blood cell samples was performed with the Qiagen DNeasy Blood Extraction Kit. CDR1 and CDR2 are drawn from the germline V gene: LGHNA, YSLEER. The V and J ends are trimmed by 3 bases and 3 bases, leaving 9 bases between them. The CDR3 measures 13 amino acids from cysteine to phenylalanine. Solely the CDR3 DNA is kept, with 39 bases framed from the first base.

The TCR comes from a woman under 30 in good health and CMV-seronegative. The sample comprised PBMCs. The chain is encoded by TRBV4-3 joined to TRBJ2-7; the D gene cannot be resolved reliably. The CDR3 is CASSQVISYEQYF. The DNA sequence is TGCGCCAGCAGCCAGGTTATCAGCTACGAGCAGTACTTC.